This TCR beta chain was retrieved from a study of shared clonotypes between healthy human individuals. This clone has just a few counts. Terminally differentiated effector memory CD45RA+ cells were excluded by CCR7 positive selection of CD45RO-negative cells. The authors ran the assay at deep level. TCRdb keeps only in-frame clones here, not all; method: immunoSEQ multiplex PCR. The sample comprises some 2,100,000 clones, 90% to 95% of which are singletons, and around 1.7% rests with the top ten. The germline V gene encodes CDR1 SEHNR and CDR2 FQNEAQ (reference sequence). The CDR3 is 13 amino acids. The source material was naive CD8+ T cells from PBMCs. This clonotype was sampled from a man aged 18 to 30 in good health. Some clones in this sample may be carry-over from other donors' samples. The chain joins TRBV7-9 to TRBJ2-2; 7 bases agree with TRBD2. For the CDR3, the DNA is TGTGCAGGAGGGAGGGGTGATACCGGGGAGCTGTTTTTT. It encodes CAGGRGDTGELFF. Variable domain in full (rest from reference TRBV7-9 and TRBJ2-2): DTGVSQNPRHKITKRGQNVTFRCDPISEHNRLYWYRQTLGQGPEFLTYFQNEAQLEKSRLLSDRFSAERPKGSFSTLEIQRTEQGDSAMYLCAGGRGDTGELFFGEGSRLTVL.